The sequence of this T cell receptor (beta chain) was determined in a study of shared clonotypes between healthy human individuals. Across the study: The study used three CD4 naive, three CD4 memory, two CD8 naive and one CD8 memory plate per donor.

Original analysis: ImmunoSEQ junction-only sequences lacked quality scores, so their filtering differed. Some clones are missing from TCRdb's copy, which holds only in-frame ones; the method was immunoSEQ multiplex PCR. D and trimming come from the DNA, and the V and J calls and clone size come from that table. The sample lists 950,000 to 1,100,000 clones, around 74% occurring once. Findings and limits, study-wide: Larger estimated richness was generally seen in naive subsets than in memory subsets.

CD4+ cell separation produced CD45RA+ naive and CD45RA-negative memory subsets. A remark on this clone: Its antigen is as yet unknown.

Sequencing was carried out using memory CD4+ T cells sorted from blood. Subset of the sample: CD45RA-negative fraction. This TCR was sampled from a man younger than 35 in good health.

The CDR3 loop reads CASSLRPTGGSYNEQFF. The CDR3 DNA reads as TGTGCCAGCAGCCTCCGACCCACGGGGGGAAGCTACAATGAGCAGTTCTTC. The gene calls are TRBV6-4 and TRBJ2-1, with 7 bases lining up with TRBD2. The CDR3 consists of 17 residues. J was trimmed by 3 bases and V by 6 bases; bases with no gene match: 14. Germline V lookup: CDR1 MRHNA, CDR2 SNTAGT.